A few counts support the clone carrying this T cell receptor (beta chain). No antigen is known for it. Possible read error: a much larger clone is one base away. The CDR3 runs 10 residues. The germline V and J ends were trimmed by 5 bases and 5 bases, with 1 base remaining between them. Per germline, CDR1 SEHNR and CDR2 FQNEAQ (reference sequence). TCRdb passed the reads through MiXCR, listing each CDR3 protein once. The sample shows roughly 720,000 distinct CDR3 sequences, under 40% of them seen only once. This specimen comes from a study of T cell repertoires in cytomegalovirus infection. Whole-study results and caveats: Pooled public TCR beta family frequency picked out CMV carriers with the relevant HLA.

The sequencing sample was made of PBMCs. The chain carries TRBV7-9 and TRBJ2-1; D gene uncertain. The receptor was derived from a human donor in good health (CMV status not recorded). Some clones in this sample may be carry-over from other donors' samples. Here the CDR3 DNA reads TGTGCCAGCAGCCACAATGAGCAGTTCTTC. Translation gives CASSHNEQFF.